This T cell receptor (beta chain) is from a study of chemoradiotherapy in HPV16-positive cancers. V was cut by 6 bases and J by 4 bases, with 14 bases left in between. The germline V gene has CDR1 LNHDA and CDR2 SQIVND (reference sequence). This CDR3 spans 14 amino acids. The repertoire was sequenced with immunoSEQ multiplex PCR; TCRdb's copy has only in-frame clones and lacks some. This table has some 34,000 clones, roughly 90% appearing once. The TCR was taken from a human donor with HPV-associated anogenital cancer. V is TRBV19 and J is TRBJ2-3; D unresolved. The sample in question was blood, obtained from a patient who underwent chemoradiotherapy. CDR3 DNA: TGTGCCAGTAGCCACCCTCGTGGGCCAGATACGCAGTATTTT. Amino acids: CASSHPRGPDTQYF.